Listed below are T cell receptor beta chains from one sample, sequenced in a study of tumor-infiltrating lymphocytes in primary liver carcinoma. Each CDR3 protein gets one entry after TCRdb re-called the multiplex PCR reads with MiXCR. The table includes about 200,000 distinct CDR3 sequences, less than 70% detected once. Sequencing was performed on peripheral blood. Source of these receptors: a woman aged 55-69 years with primary liver carcinoma and hepatitis B virus infection. Each CDR3 is given with its conserved first and last residue. D genes are given only for firm matches. Clone size is stated in some rows and not others, as once, few, many or a class when expanded.

V gene	clone size	D gene	J gene	CDR3 protein	CDR3 DNA
TRBV11-3	.	TRBD1	TRBJ2-5	CASSITTTGNGGTQYF	TGTGCCAGCAGCATTACTACGACAGGGAACGGAGGGACCCAGTACTTC
TRBV6-5	many	.	TRBJ1-1	CASRWEITNTEAFF	TGTGCCAGCAGATGGGAAATCACTAACACTGAAGCTTTCTTT
TRBV6-1	.	.	TRBJ2-1	CATGGSYHTEQFF	TGTGCCACCGGAGGGTCCTACCACACTGAGCAGTTCTTC
TRBV7-9	few	TRBD1	TRBJ1-1	CASSSRQGRNTEAFF	TGTGCCAGCAGCTCTCGACAGGGACGTAACACTGAAGCTTTCTTT
TRBV11-2	once	.	TRBJ2-7	CASSLVGGLHYEQYF	TGTGCCAGCAGCTTAGTGGGCGGTCTGCACTACGAGCAGTATTTC
TRBV11-2	medium-sized	.	TRBJ1-6	CASSLETGGNSPLHF	TGTGCCAGCAGCTTAGAAACAGGAGGCAATTCACCCCTCCACTTT
TRBV20-1	once	TRBD1	TRBJ2-2	CSAQGALSGELFF	TGCAGTGCTCAGGGGGCGCTTTCCGGGGAGCTGTTTTTT
TRBV4-1	few	.	TRBJ1-1	CASSQQGLSQEAFF	TGCGCCAGCAGCCAACAGGGCCTATCTCAGGAAGCTTTCTTT
TRBV29-1	many	.	TRBJ1-2	CSVLHREVTVF	TGCAGCGTTCTTCACAGGGAAGTCACGGTGTTC
TRBV11-2	.	.	TRBJ2-5	CTSSLARAWKLETQYF	TGTACTAGCAGCTTAGCGCGAGCGTGGAAGCTAGAGACCCAGTACTTC
TRBV13	.	TRBD2	TRBJ2-3	CASSPRTSGRTDTDTQYF	TGTGCCAGCAGCCCACGGACTAGCGGGAGAACGGACACAGATACGCAGTATTTT
TRBV6-5	.	TRBD1	TRBJ1-4	CASTYRQGMWEKLFF	TGTGCCAGCACCTACAGACAGGGGATGTGGGAAAAACTGTTTTTC
TRBV6-1	many	TRBD2	TRBJ2-1	CASSQITRTSGRRDNEQFF	TGTGCCAGCAGCCAAATAACGAGGACTAGCGGGAGAAGGGACAATGAGCAGTTCTTC
TRBV29-1	.	.	TRBJ2-1	CSVTLRGTHNEKFF	TGCAGCGTCACACTACGGGGAACACACAATGAGAAGTTCTTC
TRBV29-1	few	.	TRBJ2-3	CSVDRNTDTRYF	TGCAGCGTTGACAGAAACACAGATACGCGGTATTTT
TRBV6-1	few	TRBD1	TRBJ1-5	CASSEQNRGSQPQHF	TGTGCCAGCAGTGAACAAAACAGGGGGTCTCAGCCCCAGCATTTT
TRBV11-2	.	TRBD2	TRBJ2-3	CASSLDSTGTSIDTQYF	TGTGCCAGCAGCTTAGACTCCACAGGGACTAGCATAGATACTCAGTATTTT
TRBV28	many	.	TRBJ2-6	CASSSQGYGANVLTF	TGTGCCAGCAGTTCACAGGGTTATGGGGCCAACGTCCTGACTTTC
TRBV12-3/TRBV12-4	many	.	TRBJ1-5	CASSLGRRQPQHF	TGTGCCAGCAGTTTAGGGAGGCGGCAGCCCCAGCATTTT
TRBV13	few	TRBD1	TRBJ1-1	CASSPGQDTEAFF	TGTGCCAGCAGCCCCGGACAGGACACTGAAGCTTTCTTT
TRBV11-3	.	TRBD2	TRBJ2-3	CASSLALAGALITDTQYF	TGTGCCAGCAGCTTAGCACTAGCGGGAGCTCTAATCACAGATACGCAGTATTTT
TRBV20-1	.	.	TRBJ2-5	CSARADQGSETQYF	TGCAGTGCTAGGGCCGACCAGGGATCCGAGACCCAGTACTTC
TRBV6-2/TRBV6-3	.	TRBD1	TRBJ1-1	CASSPWDRGFTEAVF	TGTGCCAGCAGTCCCTGGGACAGGGGGTTTACTGAAGCTGTCTTT
TRBV4-1	many	.	TRBJ2-7	CASSQGVVRADEQYF	TGCGCCAGCAGCCAAGGGGTGGTTCGGGCTGACGAGCAGTACTTC
TRBV6-1	.	.	TRBJ2-7	CASSDVGLDEQYF	TGTGCCAGCAGTGATGTAGGGTTGGACGAGCAGTATTTC
TRBV5-1	.	TRBD1	TRBJ2-2	CASSPRGRTGELFF	TGCGCCAGCAGCCCTAGGGGGCGCACCGGGGAGCTGTTTTTT
TRBV14	.	TRBD2	TRBJ2-7	CVSRQSRLAGASELYF	TGTGTCAGCAGACAATCGCGCCTAGCGGGAGCCAGCGAGCTGTACTTC
TRBV7-9	few	.	TRBJ1-4	CASSLGPQPNEKLFF	TGTGCCAGCAGCTTAGGTCCTCAGCCTAATGAAAAACTGTTTTTT
TRBV10-3	.	.	TRBJ1-4	CGISDAGSTNEKLFF	TGTGGCATCAGTGATGCCGGTTCGACTAATGAAAAGCTGTTTTTT
TRBV30	.	.	TRBJ1-1	CAWSLMRGQAFF	TGTGCCTGGAGTCTTATGAGGGGCCAAGCTTTCTTT
TRBV6-5	many	.	TRBJ2-5	CASRDTRRQETQYF	TGTGCCAGCAGGGATACTAGACGTCAAGAGACCCAGTACTTC
TRBV4-2	few	TRBD2	TRBJ2-2	CASSQRSAGAGGELFF	TGTGCCAGCAGCCAACGTTCAGCGGGAGCGGGCGGGGAGCTGTTTTTT
TRBV5-1	few	TRBD2	TRBJ2-7	CASSDGGAYEQYF	TGCGCCAGCAGTGACGGGGGGGCCTACGAGCAGTACTTC
TRBV6-1	.	.	TRBJ2-7	CANPGWAKSSYEQYF	TGTGCCAACCCGGGGTGGGCCAAGAGCTCCTACGAGCAGTACTTC
TRBV11-2	.	.	TRBJ2-5	CTSSRWGVLETQYF	TGTACCAGCAGCCGATGGGGCGTCCTTGAGACCCAGTACTTC
TRBV6-5	.	.	TRBJ2-7	CASSYRFTDSYEQYF	TGTGCTAGCAGTTACAGGTTTACGGATTCCTACGAGCAGTACTTC
TRBV10-3	.	.	TRBJ1-1	CAIREGRGAYTEAFF	TGTGCCATCCGAGAGGGGAGAGGGGCGTACACTGAAGCTTTCTTT
TRBV28	.	.	TRBJ2-7	CASSFLGAYQQYF	TGTGCCAGCAGTTTTCTCGGGGCCTACCAGCAGTACTTC
TRBV6-5	.	.	TRBJ2-1	CASSRRGYNEQFF	TGTGCCAGTAGCCGAAGGGGGTACAATGAGCAGTTCTTC
TRBV29-1	many	.	TRBJ1-2	CSVIVSDIMEGYTF	TGCAGCGTTATAGTCTCCGATATTATGGAAGGCTACACCTTC